Below, 11 T cell receptor beta chains from the same sample are listed, as sequenced in a study of human T cells and chemical hapten exposure. Described time point: healthy volunteer bleed at 2 weeks. Total RNA was isolated from unfractionated whole blood. MiXCR was run by TCRdb on the RACE reads, yielding one entry per CDR3 protein. The profile covers about 45,000 distinct CDR3 sequences, with less than 4.5% appearing a single time and roughly 5.8% taken by the ten largest. Sequenced sample: whole blood. Receptor source: a human donor in good health. Some clones in this sample may be carry-over from other donors' samples.

This clonotype was observed a handful of times. V is TRBV28 and J is TRBJ2-4, with TRBD1 identical over 8 bases. CDR3 size: 15 residues. Germline V gene data show CDR1 as MDHEN and CDR2 as SYDVKM. The V segment lost 3 bases and the J segment 4 bases; nucleotides outside the gene matches: 5. The CDR3 nucleotides read TGTGCCAGCAGTTTTCTCGGACAGGGAAAAAACATTCAGTACTTC. Its protein is CASSFLGQGKNIQYF.

A note on this clonotype: At one end, the junction sequence differs from germline, possibly due to a read error. This chain joins TRBV29-1 and TRBJ2-3, with D maybe TRBD1 (6 bases). The CDR3 sequence is 13 residues long. CDR1 is SQVTM, CDR2 ANQGSEA, per germline. The CDR3 region is CSALPRKGDTQYF. The CDR3 DNA follows: TGCAGCGCTCTTCCGCGGAAGGGGGATACGCAATATTTT.

In this sample, this clonotype turned up many times. The chain joins TRBV3-1 to TRBJ2-7; the D gene is possibly TRBD2 (5 bases). The CDR3 sequence is 12 residues long. Germline assignment: CDR1 LGHDT and CDR2 YNNKEL (reference sequence). V was clipped by 1 base and J by 4 bases, with 5 bases between them. CDR3 amino acids: CASSQGGYEQYF. In DNA, the CDR3 is TGTGCCAGCAGCCAAGGAGGGTACGAGCAGTACTTC.

The V call is TRBV28, the J call TRBJ2-3; 12 bases are a match to TRBD2. Losses at the gene ends were 8 bases for V and 1 base for J; bases not matched to a gene: 7. Per the germline V gene, CDR1 is MDHEN and CDR2 is SYDVKM. The CDR3 sequence is 16 residues long. This CDR3 reads CASQQTSGRGTDTQYF. The CDR3 DNA sequence: TGTGCCAGCCAACAGACTAGCGGGAGAGGCACAGATACGCAGTATTTT.

This clonotype occurred many times. This chain uses TRBV10-3 with TRBJ1-1; tentative D call: TRBD1 (5 bases). V lost 2 bases and J 5 bases, leaving 15 bases between the germline ends. The germline CDR1 and CDR2 sequences are ENHRY and SYGVKD. This CDR3 spans 15 amino acids. CDR3 DNA sequence: TGTGCCATCAGTGAGCCGCAGGGTAGAGAGACTGAAGCTTTCTTT. Translating it yields CAISEPQGRETEAFF.

This clonotype was found many times. The CDR3 loop is CAISEGAGTYGYTF. In DNA form, the CDR3 reads TGTGCCATCAGTGAGGGCGCAGGGACCTATGGCTACACCTTC. The rearrangement joins TRBV10-3 to TRBJ1-2, with TRBD1 as a possible D gene (5 bases). Trimming stripped 2 bases from V and 4 bases from J, with 11 bases between. CDR1 ENHRY and CDR2 SYGVKD come from the germline V gene. The CDR3 is 14 residues long.

This clonotype has a count of ten or more. The CDR3 nucleotides are TGCAGTGCCAGTAGTGGACTCACAGATACGCAGTATTTT. Translation: CSASSGLTDTQYF. The chain combines TRBV20-1 with TRBJ2-3; D may be TRBD2 (5 bases). The CDR3 extends over 13 amino acids. Germline CDR1 reads DFQATT; CDR2 reads SNEGSKA (reference sequence). With 6 bases removed from V and 2 bases from J, the gap between germline ends came to 12 bases.

The table lists this clonotype with many counts. The chain carries TRBV6-2 or TRBV6-3 and TRBJ2-1; TRBD1 or TRBD2 may be the D gene (6 bases each). V lost 7 bases, J lost 4 bases, and 17 bases lay in between. The CDR3 totals 15 residues. Per the germline V gene, CDR1 is MNHEY and CDR2 is SVGEGT. CDR3 in amino acids: CASKGVAELYNEQFF. The CDR3 DNA is TGTGCCAGCAAGGGGGTAGCGGAGCTATACAATGAGCAGTTCTTC.

This clonotype appeared many times. This chain connects TRBV20-1 to TRBJ2-1; D is possibly TRBD2 (6 bases). V was pared by 7 bases and J by 10 bases, with 11 bases between. From germline, CDR1 is DFQATT and CDR2 SNEGSKA (reference sequence). The CDR3 length is 10 residues. The CDR3 sequence is CSGMSGEQFF. DNA for the CDR3: TGCAGTGGGATGAGCGGGGAGCAGTTCTTC.

There are many counts of this clonotype. The chain employs TRBV3-1 and TRBJ1-5; no firm D call. CDR3 size: 15 residues. Per germline, CDR1 LGHDT and CDR2 YNNKEL (reference sequence). Trimming left V 2 bases short and J 3 bases short, with 11 bases between. The CDR3 loop reads CASSQYLIPNQPQHF. CDR3 nucleotides: TGTGCCAGCAGCCAATACCTGATCCCCAATCAGCCCCAGCATTTT. Full variable domain (rest looked up from reference TRBV3-1 and TRBJ1-5): DTAVSQTPKYLVTQMGNDKSIKCEQNLGHDTMYWYKQDSKKFLKIMFSYNNKELIINETVPNRFSPKSPDKAHLNLHINSLELGDSAVYFCASSQYLIPNQPQHFGDGTRLSIL.

The chain is built from TRBV5-5 and TRBJ2-7; TRBD1 is a possible D gene (6 bases). Trimming stripped 3 bases from V and 2 bases from J, with 18 bases between. The V gene's germline CDR1 is SGHKS and CDR2 YYEKEE (reference sequence). This CDR3 is built from 16 residues. CDR3 nucleotide sequence: TGTGCCAGCAGCTCCGCCCCAGGGGTCTCGACCTACGAGCAGTACTTC. It encodes CASSSAPGVSTYEQYF. Variable domain in full (rest from reference TRBV5-5 and TRBJ2-7): DAGVTQSPTHLIKTRGQQVTLRCSPISGHKSVSWYQQVLGQGPQFIFQYYEKEERGRGNFPDRFSARQFPNYSSELNVNALLLGDSALYLCASSSAPGVSTYEQYFGPGTRLTVT.